Presented here are 19 T cell receptor beta chains from one specimen sequenced in a study of blood T cell repertoires in COVID-19. The protocol was immunoSEQ multiplex PCR, while the TCRdb copy is restricted to in-frame clones and leaves out a portion. The table shows about 210,000 clones, with 80% to 90% occurring only once. Material for sequencing was peripheral blood. The receptors here all came from a man in his fifties with active or convalescent COVID-19.

The chain joins TRBV4-2 to TRBJ2-2; the match to TRBD1 covers 11 bases. V shed 1 base and J 6 bases; nucleotides not matched to a gene: 4. Germline CDR1 reads LGHNA; CDR2 reads YNFKEQ. CDR3 size: 16 residues. Written as DNA, the CDR3 is TGTGCCAGCAGCCAAGCCGGACAGGGGGCGGCCGGGGAGCTGTTTTTT. Translated, it gives CASSQAGQGAAGELFF.

V and J are TRBV30 and TRBJ2-2; 8 bases are shared with TRBD1. Trimming at V came to 1 base and at J to 1 base, leaving 14 bases not matched to a gene. This CDR3 contains 19 residues. The V gene's germline CDR1 is GTSNPN and CDR2 SVGIG (reference sequence). DNA of the CDR3: TGTGCCTGGAGTGGACTTCGCCCACGACAGGGGTTGAACACCGGGGAGCTGTTTTTT. It specifies CAWSGLRPRQGLNTGELFF.

J is TRBJ2-7 and V is TRBV7-2, with D perhaps TRBD2 (5 bases). The CDR3 runs 14 residues. Germline CDR1 and CDR2: SGHTA and FQGNSA. V was pared by 1 base and J by 2 bases, with 9 bases between. CDR3 loop: CASSLGTRPYEQYF. DNA of the CDR3: TGTGCCAGCAGCTTAGGGACTCGGCCCTACGAGCAGTACTTC.

This sequence joins TRBV6-2 or TRBV6-3 and TRBJ2-1; 8 bases fit TRBD2. V was pared by 6 bases and J by 9 bases, with 13 bases of the junction left unmatched. The CDR3 extends over 15 amino acids. Looked up from germline, CDR1 is MNHEY and CDR2 is SVGEGT. CDR3 bases: TGTGCCAGCAGCCCCACCGGGACTAGATTTGGTGAGCAGTTCTTC. This encodes CASSPTGTRFGEQFF.

This chain connects TRBV18 to TRBJ2-1, with a possible D match to TRBD2 (6 bases). V dropped 5 bases and J dropped 12 bases, with 23 bases sitting between them. The CDR3 runs to 15 residues. Germline values: CDR1 KGHSH, CDR2 LQKENI. In DNA form, the CDR3 reads TGTGCCAGCTCAGCCGGGAGTGTTGGGGCTTCTGGGCAGTTCTTC. Amino acids: CASSAGSVGASGQFF. The complete variable domain, with remaining parts taken from reference TRBV18 and TRBJ2-1, reads NAGVMQNPRHLVRRRGQEARLRCSPMKGHSHVYWYRQLPEEGLKFMVYLQKENIIDESGMPKERFSAEFPKEGPSILRIQQVVRGDSAAYFCASSAGSVGASGQFFGPGTRLTVL.

This clone was detected once. This chain uses TRBV7-2 with TRBJ2-2; no clear D gene. This CDR3 has 14 amino acids. V shed 1 base and J shed 4 bases, with 7 bases lying between them. Germline CDR1 reads SGHTA; CDR2 reads FQGNSA. The DNA of the CDR3 is TGTGCCAGCAGCTTAGGCCAGGCCACCGGGGAGCTGTTTTTT. Amino acid sequence: CASSLGQATGELFF. Full variable domain (outside the CDR3, taken from reference TRBV7-2 and TRBJ2-2): GAGVSQSPSNKVTEKGKDVELRCDPISGHTALYWYRQSLGQGLEFLIYFQGNSAPDKSGLPSDRFSAERTGGSVSTLTIQRTQQEDSAVYLCASSLGQATGELFFGEGSRLTVL.

This sequence joins TRBV19 and TRBJ2-3, with 7 bases matching TRBD1. Germline CDR1 is LNHDA and CDR2 is SQIVND (reference sequence). The CDR3 is made up of 15 amino acids. Trimming removed 7 bases from V and 4 bases from J; junction bases left unmatched: 11. CDR3 residues: CASNAQGGWADTQYF. CDR3 DNA sequence: TGTGCCAGTAACGCCCAAGGGGGCTGGGCAGATACGCAGTATTTT.

The sample holds one count of this clone. This sequence joins TRBV6-5 and TRBJ2-2; TRBD2 aligns across 7 bases. The CDR3 has 15 amino acids. Germline assignment: CDR1 MNHEY and CDR2 SVGAGI. The V segment lost 6 bases and the J segment 6 bases; nucleotides outside the gene matches: 10. The CDR3 region has the DNA TGTGCCAGCAGGCCGCGTCGGGAGGTTTCCGGGGAGCTGTTTTTT. Protein product: CASRPRREVSGELFF.

The chain links TRBV5-1 to TRBJ2-1; the match to TRBD2 covers 7 bases. This CDR3 has 15 residues. V trimming: 0 bases; J trimming: 6 bases; junction bases outside the gene matches: 6. Germline loops: CDR1 SGHRS, CDR2 YFSETQ. CDR3 in DNA: TGCGCCAGCAGCTTGGGTGGGAGGGCCCTCAATGAGCAGTTCTTC. Its protein product is CASSLGGRALNEQFF.

This rearrangement joins TRBV19 to TRBJ1-1; TRBD1 matches at 7 bases. The CDR3 extends over 17 amino acids. J lost 0 bases, V lost 3 bases, and 10 bases had no gene match. Germline values: CDR1 LNHDA, CDR2 SQIVND (reference sequence). The CDR3 sequence: CASSIRKTGALNTEAFF. CDR3 coding DNA: TGTGCCAGTAGTATTCGCAAAACAGGGGCGCTGAACACTGAAGCTTTCTTT.

This clone was recorded once. V is TRBV7-9 and J is TRBJ2-2; 8 bases agree with TRBD2. J was trimmed by 8 bases and V by 5 bases; bases with no gene match: 10. This CDR3 region has 15 residues. Germline V CDR1 and CDR2: SEHNR, FQNEAQ (reference sequence). CDR3 protein: CASSPGGGFGGELFF. The DNA for the CDR3 is TGTGCCAGCAGCCCCGGCGGGGGGTTCGGAGGGGAGCTGTTTTTT.

Only one count was recorded for this clone. This rearrangement joins TRBV28 to TRBJ1-5; D might be TRBD1 (6 bases). This CDR3 has 16 residues. V lost 6 bases and J lost 1, with 16 bases in between. Germline-derived CDR1 and CDR2 are MDHEN and SYDVKM. DNA of the CDR3: TGTGCCAGCAGCGAAAATAGGGGGTACAGCAATCAGCCCCAGCATTTT. Protein: CASSENRGYSNQPQHF.

The chain combines TRBV18 with TRBJ2-5; TRBD1 is a possible D gene (6 bases). This CDR3 comprises 15 residues. The germline V and J ends were trimmed by 4 bases and 2 bases, with 14 bases remaining between them. Looked up from germline, CDR1 is KGHSH and CDR2 is LQKENI. In nucleotides, the CDR3 is TGTGCCAGCTCACGGACGCAGGGGATACAAGAGACCCAGTACTTC. Amino acid sequence: CASSRTQGIQETQYF.

V gene TRBV2 combines with J gene TRBJ2-2, with D possibly TRBD2 on 5 matching bases. The V gene's germline CDR1 is SNHLY and CDR2 FYNNEI. The CDR3 spans 15 residues. The V gene lost 1 base and the J gene lost 5 bases, with 11 bases spanning the gap. The CDR3 coding sequence is TGTGCCAGCAGTGAAGGAGGGAGTCGTACCGGGGAGCTGTTTTTT. This codes for CASSEGGSRTGELFF.

This clone was found a few times. The rearrangement uses TRBV6-5 and TRBJ2-7, with 10 bases lining up with TRBD1. Germline V gives CDR1 MNHEY, CDR2 SVGAGI. Trimming removed 6 bases from V and 4 bases from J; junction bases left unmatched: 6. This CDR3 contains 14 residues. In nucleotides, the CDR3 is TGTGCCAGCAGGCCGGGACAGGGGAGTTACGAGCAGTACGTC. Its protein is CASRPGQGSYEQYV.

The chain couples TRBV7-6 to TRBJ2-5; 8 bases align to TRBD2. The trim removed 6 bases at V and 4 bases at J, leaving 7 bases unmatched. The V gene's germline CDR1 is SGHVS and CDR2 FNYEAQ. This CDR3 comprises 14 residues. The CDR3 loop is CASRHIGGGETQYF. The CDR3 coding sequence is TGTGCCAGCAGACATATCGGGGGGGGAGAGACCCAGTACTTC. The whole variable domain, remainder taken from reference TRBV7-6 and TRBJ2-5, is GAGVSQSPRYKVTKRGQDVALRCDPISGHVSLYWYRQALGQGPEFLTYFNYEAQQDKSGLPNDRFSAERPEGSISTLTIQRTEQRDSAMYRCASRHIGGGETQYFGPGTRLLVL.

This chain links TRBV5-1 with TRBJ2-1; a weak D match, TRBD2 (6 bases). Germline CDR1 SGHRS, CDR2 YFSETQ. Deletions cut 0 bases from V and 2 bases from J, with 9 bases between. The CDR3 runs to 15 residues. The CDR3 protein is CASSLDSGPYNEQFF. DNA of the CDR3: TGCGCCAGCAGCTTGGATAGCGGCCCCTACAATGAGCAGTTCTTC.

The chain employs TRBV11-3 and TRBJ2-7; 7 bases agree with TRBD1. Germline CDR1 is SGHNT and CDR2 is YENEEA. This CDR3 has 14 residues. The ends lost 1 base at V and 3 bases at J; junction bases unmatched: 3. CDR3 in DNA: TGTGCCAGCAGCTTAGGGGGACAGAACTACGAGCAGTACTTC. This gives the protein CASSLGGQNYEQYF.

The chain carries TRBV7-8 and TRBJ1-4; 8 nucleotides align to TRBD1. The CDR3 runs 15 residues. V shed 5 bases, J shed 8 bases, and the junction held 10 bases outside the gene matches. Per germline, CDR1 SGHVS and CDR2 FQNEAQ. CDR3 residues: CASSPYRGLQEKLFF. For the CDR3, the DNA is TGTGCCAGCAGCCCGTACAGGGGGTTGCAGGAAAAACTGTTTTTT.